A single sample is the source of the 20 T cell receptor beta chains below, sequenced in a study of early stage breast cancer tumors. Produced via immunoSEQ multiplex PCR; TCRdb's table is partial and in-frame only. The sample consists of 25,000 to 30,000 clones, 75% to 85% of them appearing once. Sequencing used blood. The receptors stem from a person in their sixties with breast cancer.

The rearrangement links TRBV30 to TRBJ2-1; the match to TRBD1 covers 10 bases. The CDR3 has 12 amino acids. V lost 5 bases and J lost 7; bases outside the gene matches: 2. CDR1 and CDR2 (germline): GTSNPN, SVGIG (reference sequence). This CDR3 reads CAWDRGHNEQFF. The CDR3 nucleotides read TGTGCCTGGGACAGGGGGCATAATGAGCAGTTCTTC.

The rearrangement uses TRBV9 and TRBJ2-1, with TRBD2 as a possible D gene (5 bases). V was cut by 4 bases and J by 5 bases, with 16 bases left in between. CDR1 is SGDLS and CDR2 is YYNGEE in the germline V gene. The CDR3 length is 15 residues. The CDR3 region is CASSPSGVDNNEQFF. As DNA, the CDR3 is TGTGCCAGCAGCCCAAGCGGAGTTGACAACAATGAGCAGTTCTTC.

The chain combines TRBV19 with TRBJ1-2; D unresolved. The germline V gene encodes CDR1 LNHDA and CDR2 SQIVND (reference sequence). V was clipped by 2 bases and J by 4 bases, with 11 bases between them. The CDR3 is 14 residues long. The chain's CDR3 is CASSISGGLYGYTF. The CDR3 DNA sequence: TGTGCCAGTAGTATATCCGGCGGACTCTATGGCTACACCTTC. The full variable domain, with the rest looked up from reference TRBV19 and TRBJ1-2, is DGGITQSPKYLFRKEGQNVTLSCEQNLNHDAMYWYRQDPGQGLRLIYYSQIVNDFQKGDIAEGYSVSREKKESFPLTVTSAQKNPTAFYLCASSISGGLYGYTFGSGTRLTVV.

The chain links TRBV5-1 to TRBJ1-5, with D possibly matching TRBD1 (5 bases). Germline values: CDR1 SGHRS, CDR2 YFSETQ. The CDR3 contains 15 residues. Deletions cut 2 bases from V and 3 bases from J, with 12 bases between. The CDR3, as DNA: TGCGCCAGCAGCTTTTGGCAGGGTCCCAATCAGCCCCAGCATTTT. Translation gives CASSFWQGPNQPQHF.

The V gene is TRBV7-9, the J gene TRBJ1-4; possible D gene TRBD1, 6 bases. This CDR3 contains 16 residues. Germline CDR1 reads SEHNR; CDR2 reads FQNEAQ (reference sequence). V lost 5 bases to trimming and J lost 3 bases, with 16 bases between them. The CDR3, as DNA: TGTGCCAGCAGCCACAAAGCAGGGACACCTAATGAAAAACTGTTTTTT. The encoded protein is CASSHKAGTPNEKLFF.

The chain recombines TRBV11-3 with TRBJ2-1; the D gene is possibly TRBD2 (6 bases). From germline, CDR1 is SGHNT and CDR2 YENEEA. The length of the CDR3 is 14 residues. With 1 base removed from V and 5 bases from J, the gap between germline ends came to 9 bases. Here the CDR3 reads CASSLVGLNNEQFF. DNA of the CDR3: TGTGCCAGCAGCTTAGTGGGACTGAACAATGAGCAGTTCTTC.

This clone was found a few times. J is TRBJ2-7 and V is TRBV6-4; 11 nucleotides match TRBD1. This CDR3 is 14 amino acids long. The junction had 6 bases not matched to a gene; V was cut back by 8 bases and J by 3 bases. CDR1 is MRHNA and CDR2 is SNTAGT in the germline V gene. CDR3 protein: CASPRGTGGYEQYF. CDR3 nucleotides: TGTGCCAGCCCCCGGGGGACAGGGGGCTACGAGCAGTACTTC.

This chain uses TRBV27 with TRBJ1-1, with 10 bases aligning to TRBD1. Germline-derived CDR1 and CDR2 are MNHEY and SMNVEV (reference sequence). The CDR3 has 16 residues. V lost 5 bases to trimming and J lost 3 bases; unmatched junction nucleotides: 9. The CDR3 DNA is TGTGCCAGCAGTAGCCCTCCAGGACAGGGGGACACTGAAGCTTTCTTT. As protein: CASSSPPGQGDTEAFF.

The chain combines TRBV5-4 with TRBJ2-6; tentative D call: TRBD1 (5 bases). In germline, CDR1 is SGHNT, CDR2 YYREEE (reference sequence). The CDR3 is 17 residues long. Trimming left V 0 bases short and J 2 bases short, with 12 bases between. The CDR3 DNA reads TGTGCCAGCAGCTTGGAGAGGCAGGGTGCTGGGGCCAACGTCCTGACTTTC. It encodes CASSLERQGAGANVLTF.

This clone has just one count. The chain is built from TRBV4-1 and TRBJ1-5; D gene unclear. Germline CDR1 reads MGHRA; CDR2 reads YSYEKL. The CDR3 contains 15 residues. V lost 3 bases and J lost 5, with 14 bases in between. The CDR3 DNA is TGCGCCAGCAGCCACGCTACCGAGGGTCATCAGCCCCAGCATTTT. It translates to CASSHATEGHQPQHF.

This chain links TRBV11-3 with TRBJ2-3; TRBD2 matches 7 bases. The junction had 2 bases not matched to a gene; V was cut back by 5 bases and J by 0 bases. Germline V gives CDR1 SGHNT, CDR2 YENEEA. The CDR3 is made up of 14 amino acids. The CDR3 nucleotides are TGTGCCAGCAGCCAGACTAGCAGCACAGATACGCAGTATTTT. Amino acids: CASSQTSSTDTQYF.

The rearrangement links TRBV5-1 to TRBJ1-4; a weak D match, TRBD1 (5 bases). From germline, CDR1 is SGHRS and CDR2 YFSETQ. V lost 0 bases and J 7 bases, leaving 22 bases between the germline ends. The length of the CDR3 is 18 residues. The CDR3 DNA reads TGCGCCAGCAGCTTGGTCCAGGGTGGAAAAAGTGGGGTTGAAAAACTGTTTTTT. It yields the protein CASSLVQGGKSGVEKLFF.

In its sample, this clone was seen a few times. The rearrangement links TRBV6-1 to TRBJ1-5; TRBD1 agrees at 10 bases. CDR1 and CDR2 (germline): MNHNS, SASEGT. V lost 5 bases, J lost 5 bases, and 6 bases stayed unmatched. This CDR3 comprises 15 residues. The CDR3 DNA reads as TGTGCCAGCAGTTGGACAGGGGGAACTGATCAGCCCCAGCATTTT. Amino acid sequence: CASSWTGGTDQPQHF.

This clone turned up a few times. V gene TRBV7-2 combines with J gene TRBJ2-6; 9 positions match TRBD1. In germline, CDR1 is SGHTA, CDR2 FQGNSA. The V and J ends lost 5 bases and 4 bases, in that order; junction bases with no gene match: 12. The CDR3 has 18 amino acids. The CDR3: CASSQGQGLLLGANVLTF. In nucleotides, the CDR3 is TGTGCCAGCAGCCAAGGACAGGGGCTACTTCTCGGGGCCAACGTCCTGACTTTC.

CDR3 amino acids: CASSMGQGTTYEQYF. DNA for the CDR3: TGTGCCAGCAGCATGGGACAGGGAACTACCTACGAGCAGTACTTC. The chain uses TRBV9 and TRBJ2-7, with 9 nucleotides matching TRBD1. Germline V gives CDR1 SGDLS, CDR2 YYNGEE. The V segment lost 4 bases and the J segment 2 bases; nucleotides outside the gene matches: 7. This CDR3 comprises 15 residues.

V is TRBV4-3 and J is TRBJ2-1; 9 bases match TRBD2. Germline V gene data show CDR1 as LGHNA and CDR2 as YSLEER. Unmatched junction bases numbered 5, after V lost 2 bases and J lost 6 bases. The CDR3 sequence is 15 residues long. CDR3 nucleotides: TGCGCCAGCAGCCAATCGGCGGGAGGGGTCAATGAGCAGTTCTTC. Amino acids: CASSQSAGGVNEQFF.

The chain is built from TRBV7-8 and TRBJ2-7, with 10 bases that match TRBD2. CDR3 size: 15 residues. V was pared by 1 base and J by 1 base, with 1 base of the junction left unmatched. Per the germline V gene, CDR1 is SGHVS and CDR2 is FQNEAQ. The CDR3 protein is CASSLGLAGSYEQYF. The CDR3 coding sequence is TGTGCCAGCAGCTTAGGACTAGCGGGTTCCTACGAGCAGTACTTC.

V is TRBV27 and J is TRBJ2-3; D possibly corresponds to TRBD2 (6 bases). The ends were cut back, 2 bases at V and 0 bases at J, with 12 bases in the middle. Germline V gene sequence: CDR1 MNHEY, CDR2 SMNVEV (reference sequence). The CDR3 is made up of 16 amino acids. DNA of the CDR3: TGTGCCAGCAGTTTACCCGTACGGGGGAGCACAGATACGCAGTATTTT. Its protein is CASSLPVRGSTDTQYF.

The chain links TRBV7-2 to TRBJ2-5, with TRBD2 matching over 9 bases. The CDR3 extends over 17 amino acids. V lost 1 base, J lost 4 bases, and 10 bases stayed unmatched. Germline CDR1 reads SGHTA; CDR2 reads FQGNSA. In DNA, the CDR3 is TGTGCCAGCAGCTTAGGTCCTGTAGCGGGAGTAGGAGAGACCCAGTACTTC. This codes for CASSLGPVAGVGETQYF.

This clone showed up just a few times. The chain is built from TRBV18 and TRBJ1-2, with unresolved D. The germline V and J ends were trimmed by 10 bases and 6 bases, with 18 bases remaining between them. Germline loops: CDR1 KGHSH, CDR2 LQKENI. The CDR3 runs 13 residues. The DNA of the CDR3 is TGTGCCACCCCGGGAGGCACGTCCCATGGCTACACCTTC. This sequence encodes CATPGGTSHGYTF.